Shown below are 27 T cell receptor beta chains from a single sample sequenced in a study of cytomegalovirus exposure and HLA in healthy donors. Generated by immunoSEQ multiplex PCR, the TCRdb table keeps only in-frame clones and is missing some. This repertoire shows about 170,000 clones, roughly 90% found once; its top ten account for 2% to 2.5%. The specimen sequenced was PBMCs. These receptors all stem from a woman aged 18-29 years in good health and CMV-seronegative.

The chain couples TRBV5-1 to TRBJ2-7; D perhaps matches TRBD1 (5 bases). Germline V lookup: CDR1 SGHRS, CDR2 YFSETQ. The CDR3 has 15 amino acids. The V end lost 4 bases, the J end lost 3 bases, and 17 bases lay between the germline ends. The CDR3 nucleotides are TGCGCCAGCAGCGGGGCAGGCGTCAAGAGCTACGAGCAGTACTTC. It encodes CASSGAGVKSYEQYF.

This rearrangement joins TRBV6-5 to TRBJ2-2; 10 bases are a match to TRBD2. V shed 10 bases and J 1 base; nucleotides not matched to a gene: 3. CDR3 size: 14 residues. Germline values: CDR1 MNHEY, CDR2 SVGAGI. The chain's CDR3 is CAIGLAENTGELFF. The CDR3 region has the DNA TGTGCCATCGGACTAGCGGAGAACACCGGGGAGCTGTTTTTT.

CDR3 in amino acids: CSVEGGTSSTGELFF. CDR3 sequence (DNA): TGCAGCGTTGAAGGGGGGACTAGCAGTACCGGGGAGCTGTTTTTT. The V and J genes are TRBV29-1 and TRBJ2-2, with 9 bases that match TRBD2. CDR3 length equals 15 residues. In germline, CDR1 is SQVTM, CDR2 ANQGSEA. Trimming removed 1 base from V and 5 bases from J; junction bases left unmatched: 5.

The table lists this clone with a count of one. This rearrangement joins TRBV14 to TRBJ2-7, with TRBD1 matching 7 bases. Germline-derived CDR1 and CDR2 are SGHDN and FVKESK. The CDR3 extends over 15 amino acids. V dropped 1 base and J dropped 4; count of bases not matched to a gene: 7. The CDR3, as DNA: TGTGCCAGCAGCCAAGGGTTGGGACAGAGTTACGAGCAGTACTTC. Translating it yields CASSQGLGQSYEQYF.

The CDR3 reads CASSVSSPINQPQHF. CDR3 nucleotide sequence: TGTGCCAGCAGTGTTTCGAGCCCTATCAATCAGCCCCAGCATTTT. The chain is built from TRBV2 and TRBJ1-5; D gene uncertain. Germline V gene sequence: CDR1 SNHLY, CDR2 FYNNEI. Deletions cut 4 bases from V and 3 bases from J, with 13 bases between. This CDR3 has 15 residues.

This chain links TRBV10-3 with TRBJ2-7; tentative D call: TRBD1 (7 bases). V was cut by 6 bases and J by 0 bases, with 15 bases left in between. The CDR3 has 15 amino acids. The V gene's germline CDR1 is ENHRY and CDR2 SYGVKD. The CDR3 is CAIRRRGDSSYEQYF. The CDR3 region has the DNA TGTGCCATCAGGCGAAGGGGGGACAGCTCCTACGAGCAGTACTTC.

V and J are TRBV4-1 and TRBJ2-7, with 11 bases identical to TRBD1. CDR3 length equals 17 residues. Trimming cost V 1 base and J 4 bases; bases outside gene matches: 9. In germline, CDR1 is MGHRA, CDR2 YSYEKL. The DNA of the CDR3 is TGCGCCAGCAGCCAAGCCTTCCCGGGACAGGGGGAATACGAGCAGTACTTC. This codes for CASSQAFPGQGEYEQYF.

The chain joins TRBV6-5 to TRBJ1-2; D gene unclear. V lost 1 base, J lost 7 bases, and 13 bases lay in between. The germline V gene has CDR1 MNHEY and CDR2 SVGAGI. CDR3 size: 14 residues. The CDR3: CASSYYRRGGGYTF. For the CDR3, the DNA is TGTGCCAGCAGTTACTATCGACGGGGAGGTGGCTACACCTTC.

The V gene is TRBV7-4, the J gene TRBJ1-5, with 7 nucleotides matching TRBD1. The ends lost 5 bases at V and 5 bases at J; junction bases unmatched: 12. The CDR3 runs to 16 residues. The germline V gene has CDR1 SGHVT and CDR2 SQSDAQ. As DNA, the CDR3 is TGTGCCAGCAGCCCTCCGGACAGGCTGAATTATCAGCCCCAGCATTTT. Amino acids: CASSPPDRLNYQPQHF.

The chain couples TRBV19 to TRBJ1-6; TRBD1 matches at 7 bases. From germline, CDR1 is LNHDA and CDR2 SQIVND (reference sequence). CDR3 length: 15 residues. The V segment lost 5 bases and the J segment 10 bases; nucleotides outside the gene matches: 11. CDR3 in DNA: TGTGCCAGTAGTCGACAGGGCTCCGCGCTCTCACCCCTCCACTTT. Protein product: CASSRQGSALSPLHF.

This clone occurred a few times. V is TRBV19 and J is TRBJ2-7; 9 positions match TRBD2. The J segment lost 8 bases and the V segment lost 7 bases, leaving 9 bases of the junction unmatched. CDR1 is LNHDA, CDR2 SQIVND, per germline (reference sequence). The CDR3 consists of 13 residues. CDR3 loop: CASTQSGTSKQYF. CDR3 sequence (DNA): TGTGCCAGTACCCAGTCCGGGACTAGCAAGCAGTACTTC.

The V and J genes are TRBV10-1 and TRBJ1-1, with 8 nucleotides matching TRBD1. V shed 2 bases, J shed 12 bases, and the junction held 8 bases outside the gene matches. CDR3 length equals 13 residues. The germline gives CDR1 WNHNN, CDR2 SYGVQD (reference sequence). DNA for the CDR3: TGCGCCAGCAGTGAGCCCAGGGGGCTCCGAACTTTCTTT. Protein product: CASSEPRGLRTFF.

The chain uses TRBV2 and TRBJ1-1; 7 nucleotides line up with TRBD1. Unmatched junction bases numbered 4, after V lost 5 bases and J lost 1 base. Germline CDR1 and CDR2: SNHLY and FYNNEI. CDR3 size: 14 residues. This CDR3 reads CASSRGQANTEAFF. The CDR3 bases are TGTGCCAGCAGTCGAGGACAGGCGAACACTGAAGCTTTCTTT.

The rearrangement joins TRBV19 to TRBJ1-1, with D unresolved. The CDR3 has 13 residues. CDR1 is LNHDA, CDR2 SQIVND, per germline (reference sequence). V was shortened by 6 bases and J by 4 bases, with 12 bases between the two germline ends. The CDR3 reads CASSRQGLTEAFF. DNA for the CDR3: TGTGCCAGTAGCCGACAAGGCCTCACTGAAGCTTTCTTT.

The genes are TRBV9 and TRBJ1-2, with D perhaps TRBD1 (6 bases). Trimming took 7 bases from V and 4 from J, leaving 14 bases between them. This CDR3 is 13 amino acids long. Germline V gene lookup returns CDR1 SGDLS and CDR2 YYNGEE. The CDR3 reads CASGGGAIYGYTF. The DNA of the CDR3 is TGTGCCAGCGGAGGGGGGGCGATCTATGGCTACACCTTC.

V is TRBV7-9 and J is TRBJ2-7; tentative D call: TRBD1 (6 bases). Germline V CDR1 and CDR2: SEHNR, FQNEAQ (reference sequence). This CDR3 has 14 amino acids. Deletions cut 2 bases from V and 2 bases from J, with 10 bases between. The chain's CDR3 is CASSLTGSPYEQYF. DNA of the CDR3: TGTGCCAGCAGCTTAACAGGGTCACCCTACGAGCAGTACTTC.

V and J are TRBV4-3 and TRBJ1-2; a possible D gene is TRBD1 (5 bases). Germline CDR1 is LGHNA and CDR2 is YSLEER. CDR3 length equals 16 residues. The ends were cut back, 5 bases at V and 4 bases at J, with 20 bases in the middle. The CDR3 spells CASSLGRASAVYGYTF. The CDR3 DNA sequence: TGCGCCAGCAGCTTGGGCAGGGCCTCCGCGGTCTATGGCTACACCTTC.

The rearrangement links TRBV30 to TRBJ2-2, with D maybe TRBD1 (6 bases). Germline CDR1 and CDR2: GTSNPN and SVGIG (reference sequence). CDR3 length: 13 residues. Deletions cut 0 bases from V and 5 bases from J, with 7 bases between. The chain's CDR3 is CAWSVGGTGELFF. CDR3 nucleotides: TGTGCCTGGAGTGTAGGGGGTACCGGGGAGCTGTTTTTT.

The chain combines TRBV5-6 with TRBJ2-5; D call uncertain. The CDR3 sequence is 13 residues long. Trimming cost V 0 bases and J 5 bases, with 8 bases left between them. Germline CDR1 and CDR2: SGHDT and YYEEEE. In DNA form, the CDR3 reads TGTGCCAGCAGCTTGGCCGAGAGGGAGACCCAGTACTTC. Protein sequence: CASSLAERETQYF.

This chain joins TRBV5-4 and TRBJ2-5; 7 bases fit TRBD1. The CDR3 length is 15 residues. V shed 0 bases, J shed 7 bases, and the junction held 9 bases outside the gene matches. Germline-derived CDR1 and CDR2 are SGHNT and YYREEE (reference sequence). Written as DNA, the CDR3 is TGTGCCAGCAGCTTGGGGGTTGACAGGGTTGCGACCCAGTACTTC. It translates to CASSLGVDRVATQYF.

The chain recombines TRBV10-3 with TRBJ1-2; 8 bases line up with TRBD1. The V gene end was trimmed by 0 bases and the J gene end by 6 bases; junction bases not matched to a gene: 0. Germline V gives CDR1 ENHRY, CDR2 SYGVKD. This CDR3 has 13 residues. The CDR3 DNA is TGTGCCATCAGTGAGTCGACAGGGGATGGCTACACCTTC. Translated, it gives CAISESTGDGYTF.

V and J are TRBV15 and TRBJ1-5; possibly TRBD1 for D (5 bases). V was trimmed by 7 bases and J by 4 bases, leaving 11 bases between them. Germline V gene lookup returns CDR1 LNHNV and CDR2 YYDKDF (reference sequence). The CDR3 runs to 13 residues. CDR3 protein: CATTDSLNQPQHF. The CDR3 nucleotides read TGTGCCACCACTGACAGCCTGAATCAGCCCCAGCATTTT.

The CDR3 sequence is CASEQGAGPSQPQHF. The CDR3 nucleotides are TGTGCCAGTGAACAGGGGGCCGGCCCCAGTCAGCCCCAGCATTTT. The chain carries TRBV19 and TRBJ1-5; TRBD1 agrees at 9 bases. Germline lookup yields CDR1 LNHDA and CDR2 SQIVND (reference sequence). CDR3 length: 15 residues. Trimming cost V 8 bases and J 6 bases; bases outside gene matches: 11. The complete variable domain, with remaining parts taken from reference TRBV19 and TRBJ1-5, reads DGGITQSPKYLFRKEGQNVTLSCEQNLNHDAMYWYRQDPGQGLRLIYYSQIVNDFQKGDIAEGYSVSREKKESFPLTVTSAQKNPTAFYLCASEQGAGPSQPQHFGDGTRLSIL.

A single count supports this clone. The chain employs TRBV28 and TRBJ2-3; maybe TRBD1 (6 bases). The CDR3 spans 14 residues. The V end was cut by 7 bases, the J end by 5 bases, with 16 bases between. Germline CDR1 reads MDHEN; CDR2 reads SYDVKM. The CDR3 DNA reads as TGTGCCAGCACCTATGGGCCAGGGGTAGATACGCAGTATTTT. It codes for CASTYGPGVDTQYF. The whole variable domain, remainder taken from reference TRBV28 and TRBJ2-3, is DVKVTQSSRYLVKRTGEKVFLECVQDMDHENMFWYRQDPGLGLRLIYFSYDVKMKEKGDIPEGYSVSREKKERFSLILESASTNQTSMYLCASTYGPGVDTQYFGPGTRLTVL.

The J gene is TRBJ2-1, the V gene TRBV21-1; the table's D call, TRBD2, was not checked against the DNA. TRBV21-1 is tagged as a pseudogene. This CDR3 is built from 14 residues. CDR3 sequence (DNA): TGTGCCAGCAGCAAACGCCTAGAGCTAAATGAGCAGTTCTTC. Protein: CASSKRLELNEQFF.

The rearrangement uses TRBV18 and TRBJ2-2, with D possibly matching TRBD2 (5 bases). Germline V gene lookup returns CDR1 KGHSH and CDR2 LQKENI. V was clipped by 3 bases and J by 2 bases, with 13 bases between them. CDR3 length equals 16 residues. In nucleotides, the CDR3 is TGTGCCAGCTCACCCCACGGACTCCCTAACACCGGGGAGCTGTTTTTT. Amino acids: CASSPHGLPNTGELFF. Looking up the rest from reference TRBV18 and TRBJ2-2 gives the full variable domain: NAGVMQNPRHLVRRRGQEARLRCSPMKGHSHVYWYRQLPEEGLKFMVYLQKENIIDESGMPKERFSAEFPKEGPSILRIQQVVRGDSAAYFCASSPHGLPNTGELFFGEGSRLTVL.

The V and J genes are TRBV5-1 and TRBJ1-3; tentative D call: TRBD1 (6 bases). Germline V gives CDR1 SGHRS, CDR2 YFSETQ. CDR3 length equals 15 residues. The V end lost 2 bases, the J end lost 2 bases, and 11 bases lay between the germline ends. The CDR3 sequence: CASSFEGETGNTIYF. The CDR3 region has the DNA TGCGCCAGCAGCTTCGAGGGGGAAACTGGAAACACCATATATTTT. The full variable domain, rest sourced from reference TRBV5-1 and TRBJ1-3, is KAGVTQTPRYLIKTRGQQVTLSCSPISGHRSVSWYQQTPGQGLQFLFEYFSETQRNKGNFPGRFSGRQFSNSRSEMNVSTLELGDSALYLCASSFEGETGNTIYFGEGSWLTVV.